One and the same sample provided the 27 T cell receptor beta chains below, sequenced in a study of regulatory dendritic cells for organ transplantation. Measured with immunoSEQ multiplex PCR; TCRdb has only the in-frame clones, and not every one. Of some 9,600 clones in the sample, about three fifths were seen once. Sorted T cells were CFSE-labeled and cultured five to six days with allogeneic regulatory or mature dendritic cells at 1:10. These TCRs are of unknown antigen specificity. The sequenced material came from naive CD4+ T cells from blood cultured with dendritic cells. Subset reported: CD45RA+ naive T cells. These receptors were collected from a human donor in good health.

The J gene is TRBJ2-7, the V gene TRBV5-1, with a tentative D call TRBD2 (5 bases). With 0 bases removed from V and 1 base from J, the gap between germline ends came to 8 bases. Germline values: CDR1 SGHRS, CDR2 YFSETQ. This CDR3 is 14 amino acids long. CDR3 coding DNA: TGCGCCAGCAGCTTGGAAGGGAGATCCTACGAGCAGTACTTC. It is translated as CASSLEGRSYEQYF.

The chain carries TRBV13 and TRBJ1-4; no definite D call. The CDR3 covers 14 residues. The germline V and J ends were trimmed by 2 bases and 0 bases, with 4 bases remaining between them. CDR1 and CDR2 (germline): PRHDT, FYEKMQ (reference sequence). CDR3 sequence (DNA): TGTGCCAGCAGCTTATCTGCAACTAATGAAAAACTGTTTTTT. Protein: CASSLSATNEKLFF.

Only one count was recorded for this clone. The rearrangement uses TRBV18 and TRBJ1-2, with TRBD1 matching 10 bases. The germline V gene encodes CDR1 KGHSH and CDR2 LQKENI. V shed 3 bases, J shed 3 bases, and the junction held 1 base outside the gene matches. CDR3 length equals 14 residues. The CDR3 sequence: CASSPGQGYYGYTF. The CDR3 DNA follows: TGTGCCAGCTCACCGGGACAGGGGTACTATGGCTACACCTTC. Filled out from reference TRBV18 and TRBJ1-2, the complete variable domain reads NAGVMQNPRHLVRRRGQEARLRCSPMKGHSHVYWYRQLPEEGLKFMVYLQKENIIDESGMPKERFSAEFPKEGPSILRIQQVVRGDSAAYFCASSPGQGYYGYTFGSGTRLTVV.

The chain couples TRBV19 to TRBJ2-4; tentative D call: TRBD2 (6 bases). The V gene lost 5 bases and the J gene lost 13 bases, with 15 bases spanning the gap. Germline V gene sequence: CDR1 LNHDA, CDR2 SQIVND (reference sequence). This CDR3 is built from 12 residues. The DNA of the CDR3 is TGTGCCAGTAGTCGGGGGAGCGGGCTCCAGTACTTC. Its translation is CASSRGSGLQYF.

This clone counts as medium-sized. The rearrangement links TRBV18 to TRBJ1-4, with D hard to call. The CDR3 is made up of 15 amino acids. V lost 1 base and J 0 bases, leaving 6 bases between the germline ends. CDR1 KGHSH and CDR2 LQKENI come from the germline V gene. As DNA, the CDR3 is TGTGCCAGCTCACCACAATACACAACTAATGAAAAACTGTTTTTT. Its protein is CASSPQYTTNEKLFF.

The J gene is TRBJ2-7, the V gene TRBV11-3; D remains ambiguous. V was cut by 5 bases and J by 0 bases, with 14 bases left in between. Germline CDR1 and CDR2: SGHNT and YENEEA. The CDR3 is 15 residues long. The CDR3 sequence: CASSPPSRFSYEQYF. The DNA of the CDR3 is TGTGCCAGCAGCCCCCCCAGTCGTTTCTCCTACGAGCAGTACTTC.

The CDR3 is CASSLGGLAGRGEQFF. The CDR3 DNA reads TGTGCCAGCAGCTTAGGAGGTCTAGCGGGGAGAGGAGAGCAGTTCTTC. The J gene is TRBJ2-1, the V gene TRBV11-2, with 9 bases identical to TRBD2. The CDR3 has 16 amino acids. J gave up 10 bases and V 1 base, and 11 bases lay outside the gene matches. Per the germline V gene, CDR1 is SGHAT and CDR2 is FQNNGV.

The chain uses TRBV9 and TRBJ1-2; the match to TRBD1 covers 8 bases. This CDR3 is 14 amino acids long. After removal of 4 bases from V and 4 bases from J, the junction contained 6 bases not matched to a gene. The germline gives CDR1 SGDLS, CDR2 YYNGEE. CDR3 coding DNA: TGTGCCAGCAGCCAGGGGACAGGAACCTATGGCTACACCTTC. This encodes CASSQGTGTYGYTF.

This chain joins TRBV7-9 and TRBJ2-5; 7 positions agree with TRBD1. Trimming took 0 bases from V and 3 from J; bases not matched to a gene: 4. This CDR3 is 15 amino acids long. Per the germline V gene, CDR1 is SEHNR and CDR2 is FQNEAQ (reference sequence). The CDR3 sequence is CASSLAWGQKETQYF. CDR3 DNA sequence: TGTGCCAGCAGCTTAGCGTGGGGACAGAAAGAGACCCAGTACTTC.

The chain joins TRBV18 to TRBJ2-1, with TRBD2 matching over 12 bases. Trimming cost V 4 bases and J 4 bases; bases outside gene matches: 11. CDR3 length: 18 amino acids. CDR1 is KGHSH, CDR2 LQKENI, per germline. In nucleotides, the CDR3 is TGTGCCAGCTCACTTTATACTTCGACTAGCGGGGGATACAATGAGCAGTTCTTC. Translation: CASSLYTSTSGGYNEQFF. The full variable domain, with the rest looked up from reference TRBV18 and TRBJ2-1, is NAGVMQNPRHLVRRRGQEARLRCSPMKGHSHVYWYRQLPEEGLKFMVYLQKENIIDESGMPKERFSAEFPKEGPSILRIQQVVRGDSAAYFCASSLYTSTSGGYNEQFFGPGTRLTVL.

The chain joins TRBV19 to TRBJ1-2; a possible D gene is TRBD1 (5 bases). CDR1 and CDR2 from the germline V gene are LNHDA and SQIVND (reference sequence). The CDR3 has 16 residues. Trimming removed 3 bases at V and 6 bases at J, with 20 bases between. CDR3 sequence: CASSIQGGVGKDGYTF. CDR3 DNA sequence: TGTGCCAGTAGTATTCAAGGAGGGGTAGGGAAGGATGGCTACACCTTC.

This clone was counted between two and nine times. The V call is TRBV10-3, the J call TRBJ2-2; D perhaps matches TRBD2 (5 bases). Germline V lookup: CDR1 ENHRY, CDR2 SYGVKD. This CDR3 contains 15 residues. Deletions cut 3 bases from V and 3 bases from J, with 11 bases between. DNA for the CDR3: TGTGCCATCAGTGAACGAGGGCTGGACACCGGGGAGCTGTTTTTT. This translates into CAISERGLDTGELFF.

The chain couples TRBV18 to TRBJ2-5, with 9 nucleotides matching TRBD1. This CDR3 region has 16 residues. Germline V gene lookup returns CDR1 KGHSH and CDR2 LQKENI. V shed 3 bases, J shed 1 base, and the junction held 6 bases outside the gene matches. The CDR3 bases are TGTGCCAGCTCACCTTGGGACAGGGTGATCCAAGAGACCCAGTACTTC. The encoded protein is CASSPWDRVIQETQYF. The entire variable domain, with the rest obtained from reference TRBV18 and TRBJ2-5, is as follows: NAGVMQNPRHLVRRRGQEARLRCSPMKGHSHVYWYRQLPEEGLKFMVYLQKENIIDESGMPKERFSAEFPKEGPSILRIQQVVRGDSAAYFCASSPWDRVIQETQYFGPGTRLLVL.

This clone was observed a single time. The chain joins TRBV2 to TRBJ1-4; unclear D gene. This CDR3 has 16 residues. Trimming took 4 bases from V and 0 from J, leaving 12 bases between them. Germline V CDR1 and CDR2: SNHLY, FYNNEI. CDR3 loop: CASSGRQAATNEKLFF. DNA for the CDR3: TGTGCCAGCAGTGGCCGGCAGGCCGCAACTAATGAAAAACTGTTTTTT.

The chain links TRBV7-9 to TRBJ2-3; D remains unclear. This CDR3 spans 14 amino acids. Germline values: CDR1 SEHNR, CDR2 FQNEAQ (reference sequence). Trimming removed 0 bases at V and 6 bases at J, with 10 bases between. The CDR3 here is CASSLAAYVDTQYF. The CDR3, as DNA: TGTGCCAGCAGCTTAGCCGCCTACGTGGATACGCAGTATTTT. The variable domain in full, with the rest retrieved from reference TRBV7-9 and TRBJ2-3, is DTGVSQNPRHKITKRGQNVTFRCDPISEHNRLYWYRQTLGQGPEFLTYFQNEAQLEKSRLLSDRFSAERPKGSFSTLEIQRTEQGDSAMYLCASSLAAYVDTQYFGPGTRLTVL.

CDR3 protein: CASSRRAGAGETQYF. The DNA for the CDR3 is TGTGCCAGCAGCCGACGAGCGGGGGCCGGGGAGACCCAGTACTTC. The chain is built from TRBV4-2 and TRBJ2-5; 8 nucleotides align to TRBD2. Germline lookup yields CDR1 LGHNA and CDR2 YNFKEQ. This CDR3 comprises 15 residues. The ends lost 4 bases at V and 5 bases at J; junction bases unmatched: 9.

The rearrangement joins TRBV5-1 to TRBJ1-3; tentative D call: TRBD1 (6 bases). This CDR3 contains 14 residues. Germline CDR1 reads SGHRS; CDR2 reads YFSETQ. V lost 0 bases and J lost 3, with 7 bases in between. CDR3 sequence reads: CASSLGQVGNTIYF. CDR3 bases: TGCGCCAGCAGCTTGGGACAGGTTGGAAACACCATATATTTT. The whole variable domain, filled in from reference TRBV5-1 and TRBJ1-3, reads KAGVTQTPRYLIKTRGQQVTLSCSPISGHRSVSWYQQTPGQGLQFLFEYFSETQRNKGNFPGRFSGRQFSNSRSEMNVSTLELGDSALYLCASSLGQVGNTIYFGEGSWLTVV.

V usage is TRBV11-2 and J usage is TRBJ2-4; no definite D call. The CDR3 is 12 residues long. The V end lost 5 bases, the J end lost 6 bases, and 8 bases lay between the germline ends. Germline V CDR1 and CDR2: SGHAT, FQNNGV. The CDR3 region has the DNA TGTGCCAGCAGCCTTCCGGGAAACATTCAGTACTTC. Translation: CASSLPGNIQYF.

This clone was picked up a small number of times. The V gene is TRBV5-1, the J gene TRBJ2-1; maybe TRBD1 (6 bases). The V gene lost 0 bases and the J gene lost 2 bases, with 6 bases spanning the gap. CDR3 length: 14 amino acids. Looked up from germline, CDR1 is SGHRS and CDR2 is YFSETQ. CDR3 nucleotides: TGCGCCAGCAGCTTGGGACAGGCCTACAATGAGCAGTTCTTC. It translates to CASSLGQAYNEQFF.

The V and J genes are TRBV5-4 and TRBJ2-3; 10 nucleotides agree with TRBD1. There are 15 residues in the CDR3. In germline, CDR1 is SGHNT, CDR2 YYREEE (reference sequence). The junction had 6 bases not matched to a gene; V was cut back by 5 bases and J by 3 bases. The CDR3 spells CASRHPGQGTDTQYF. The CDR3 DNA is TGTGCCAGCAGGCATCCGGGACAGGGGACAGATACGCAGTATTTT.

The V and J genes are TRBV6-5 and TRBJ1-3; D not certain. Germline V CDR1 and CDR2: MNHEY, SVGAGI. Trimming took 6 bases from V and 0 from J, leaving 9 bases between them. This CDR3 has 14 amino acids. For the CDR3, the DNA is TGTGCCAGCAGCCCAGGATTCTCTGGAAACACCATATATTTT. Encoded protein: CASSPGFSGNTIYF.

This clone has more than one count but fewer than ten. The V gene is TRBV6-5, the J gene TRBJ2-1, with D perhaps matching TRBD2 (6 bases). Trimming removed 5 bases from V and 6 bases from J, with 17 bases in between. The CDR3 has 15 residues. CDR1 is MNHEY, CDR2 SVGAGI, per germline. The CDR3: CASSRLVGRGNEQFF. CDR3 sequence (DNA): TGTGCCAGCAGTCGGTTGGTAGGGCGGGGCAATGAGCAGTTCTTC.

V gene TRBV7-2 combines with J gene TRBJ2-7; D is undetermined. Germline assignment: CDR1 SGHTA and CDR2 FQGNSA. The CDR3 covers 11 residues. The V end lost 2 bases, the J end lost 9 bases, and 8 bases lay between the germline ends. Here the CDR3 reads CASSLSPLQYF. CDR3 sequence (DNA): TGTGCCAGCAGCTTATCCCCCTTGCAGTACTTC.

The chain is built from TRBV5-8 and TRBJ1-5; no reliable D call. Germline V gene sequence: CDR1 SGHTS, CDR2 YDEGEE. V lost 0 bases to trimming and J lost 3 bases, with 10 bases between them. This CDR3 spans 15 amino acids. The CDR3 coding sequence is TGTGCCAGCAGCTTGGGAGAGTTTCCCAATCAGCCCCAGCATTTT. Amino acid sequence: CASSLGEFPNQPQHF.

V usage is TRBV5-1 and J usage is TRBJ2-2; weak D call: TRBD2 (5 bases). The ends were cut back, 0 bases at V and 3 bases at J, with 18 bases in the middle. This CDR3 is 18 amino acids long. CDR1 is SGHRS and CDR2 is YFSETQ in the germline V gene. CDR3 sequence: CASSLEGPPGTDTGELFF. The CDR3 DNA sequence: TGCGCCAGCAGCTTGGAAGGCCCGCCGGGAACGGACACCGGGGAGCTGTTTTTT.

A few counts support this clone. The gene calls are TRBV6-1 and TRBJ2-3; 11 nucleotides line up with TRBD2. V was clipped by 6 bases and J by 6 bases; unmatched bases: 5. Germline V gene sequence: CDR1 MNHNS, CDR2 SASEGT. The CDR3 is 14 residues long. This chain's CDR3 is CASRLAGAGDTQYF. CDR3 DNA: TGTGCCAGCAGACTAGCGGGGGCCGGTGATACGCAGTATTTT.

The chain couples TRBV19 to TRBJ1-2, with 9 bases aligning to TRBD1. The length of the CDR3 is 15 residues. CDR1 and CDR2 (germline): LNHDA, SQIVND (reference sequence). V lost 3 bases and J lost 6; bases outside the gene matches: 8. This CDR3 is CASSIWDRALDGYTF. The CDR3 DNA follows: TGTGCCAGTAGTATCTGGGACAGGGCCCTGGATGGCTACACCTTC.